This is a list of T cell receptor beta chains from one sample in a study of T cell responses to AZD1222 COVID-19 vaccine. TCRdb keeps only in-frame clones here, not all; method: immunoSEQ multiplex PCR. The data show around 130,000 clones, 75% to 95% seen once. The sample was peripheral blood, taken 28 days after the second AZD1222 dose. These receptors were taken from an adult who received the AZD1222 COVID-19 vaccine. Each CDR3 is given with its conserved first and last residue. The D gene is left open where the match is weak. Size tells how often a clone was seen (once, few, many) or the class of an expanded clone, and some rows leave it out.

once,.,TRBV27,TRBJ1-4,TGTGCCAGCAGTTTGGGTTTCCAGAAGGAAAAACTGTTTTTT,CASSLGFQKEKLFF
.,TRBD2,TRBV2,TRBJ2-1,TGTGCCAGCAGGGGGGGGTCCTACAATGAGCAGTTCTTC,CASRGGSYNEQFF
.,TRBD2,TRBV7-3,TRBJ2-1,TGTGCCAGCAGCCCAAGCGGGGGGGCCCCCAATGAGCAGTTCTTC,CASSPSGGAPNEQFF
.,.,TRBV5-4,TRBJ2-7,TGTGCCAGCAGCGGAAACCGGGACATCCGCTACGAGCAGTACTTC,CASSGNRDIRYEQYF
.,TRBD2,TRBV18,TRBJ2-1,TGTGCCAGCTCACCACCGGACGGACTAGCGGGAGGGCCAGGGGGAAATGAGCAGTTCTTC,CASSPPDGLAGGPGGNEQFF
.,.,TRBV30,TRBJ1-2,TGTGCCTGGAGGGGCGGGGGGTCAGGCTACACCTTC,CAWRGGGSGYTF
.,TRBD2,TRBV19,TRBJ2-1,TGTGCCACTTATTCGGGACTACCTCACAATGAGCAGTTCTTC,CATYSGLPHNEQFF
.,.,TRBV6-5,TRBJ1-2,TGTGCCAGCACCCGAGTCGATAACTATGGCTACACCTTC,CASTRVDNYGYTF
.,TRBD1,TRBV5-1,TRBJ2-3,TGCGCCAGCAGACCCGGGACAGGGAGCACAGATACGCAGTATTTT,CASRPGTGSTDTQYF
.,TRBD2,TRBV27,TRBJ2-3,TGTGCCAGCAGTTTAGCTAGCGGGAGAAAAGTCTGGCAGTATTTT,CASSLASGRKVWQYF
once,.,TRBV2,TRBJ2-3,TGTGCCAGCAGTGAGGGGGCCAGGGGGTATTTT,CASSEGARGYF
.,TRBD1,TRBV7-9,TRBJ1-4,TGTGCCAGCAGCAGCCGCCCGGGACAGGGGGTGTTGGAAAAACTGTTTTTT,CASSSRPGQGVLEKLFF
.,TRBD1,TRBV15,TRBJ2-2,TGTGCCACGGGGACAGGGGGGTCCGGGGAGCTGTTTTTT,CATGTGGSGELFF
.,TRBD1,TRBV19,TRBJ1-3,TGTGCCAGTAGTATCCGCGGGGACAGGGGGGGAAACACCATATATTTT,CASSIRGDRGGNTIYF
.,.,TRBV19,TRBJ1-2,TGTGCCAGTAGTATCGGCAGTCGTGGCTACACCTTC,CASSIGSRGYTF
.,.,TRBV18,TRBJ2-7,TGTGCCAGCTCACCGCCAGGGATGGCGACCTACGAGCAGTACTTC,CASSPPGMATYEQYF
.,.,TRBV27,TRBJ2-1,TGTGCCAGCAGTTTAAGTGGCCGCGATAAGCAGTTCTTC,CASSLSGRDKQFF
.,.,TRBV6-1,TRBJ2-3,TGTGCCAGCGGGGGAGCAGATACGCAGTATTTT,CASGGADTQYF
once,TRBD1,TRBV5-6,TRBJ1-3,TGTGCCAGCAGCTTTAACAGGGGGGCTGGAAACACCATATATTTT,CASSFNRGAGNTIYF
few,.,TRBV28,TRBJ1-3,TGTGCCAGCAGTTTATATCGAGACTCTGGAAACACCATATATTTT,CASSLYRDSGNTIYF
.,TRBD1,TRBV24-1,TRBJ2-3,TGTGCCACCAGTGATGGGGGACAGGGTCCGATAGATACGCAGTATTTT,CATSDGGQGPIDTQYF
.,.,TRBV18,TRBJ1-5,TGTGCCAGCTCACCACGGGACAGCAATCAGCCCCAGCATTTT,CASSPRDSNQPQHF
.,TRBD1,TRBV7-9,TRBJ1-4,TGTGCCAGCAGCCGGTATCAGGGGGCGCGTGAAAAACTGTTTTTT,CASSRYQGAREKLFF
few,TRBD1,TRBV7-9,TRBJ1-1,TGTGCCAGCAGCCCCAGGGGGGGAGCTTTCTTT,CASSPRGGAFF
.,.,TRBV6-5,TRBJ1-3,TGTGCCAGCAGCTCCGGTCAACGTAACACCATATATTTT,CASSSGQRNTIYF
.,.,TRBV5-4,TRBJ1-4,TGTGCCAGCAGCATGGGACAATCAACTAATGAAAAACTGTTTTTT,CASSMGQSTNEKLFF
.,.,TRBV3-1/TRBV3-2,TRBJ1-1,TGTGCCAGCAGCCATTCGATTACTGAAGCTTTCTTT,CASSHSITEAFF
.,TRBD1,TRBV6-1,TRBJ2-7,TGTGCCAGCAGTGAAAGGACAGGGCCGTACGAGCAGTACTTC,CASSERTGPYEQYF
.,.,TRBV18,TRBJ2-3,TGTGCCAGCTCACCTAGGGGGGCATCCACAGATACGCAGTATTTT,CASSPRGASTDTQYF
.,TRBD1,TRBV11-2,TRBJ2-5,TGTGCCAGCAGCGCAACGACAGGGGGAGAGACCCAGTACTTC,CASSATTGGETQYF
.,.,TRBV7-3,TRBJ2-2,TGTGCCAGCACGACAACCGCGAACACCGGGGAGCTGTTTTTT,CASTTTANTGELFF
.,.,TRBV27,TRBJ1-2,TGTGCCAGCTCCACATCTCAGGGACTTAACTATGGCTACACCTTC,CASSTSQGLNYGYTF
once,.,TRBV10-1,TRBJ1-1,TGCGCCAGCAGTGAGTCCCCCGGGCAGGGCGGCTTGGCTGAGGCTTTCTTT,CASSESPGQGGLAEAFF